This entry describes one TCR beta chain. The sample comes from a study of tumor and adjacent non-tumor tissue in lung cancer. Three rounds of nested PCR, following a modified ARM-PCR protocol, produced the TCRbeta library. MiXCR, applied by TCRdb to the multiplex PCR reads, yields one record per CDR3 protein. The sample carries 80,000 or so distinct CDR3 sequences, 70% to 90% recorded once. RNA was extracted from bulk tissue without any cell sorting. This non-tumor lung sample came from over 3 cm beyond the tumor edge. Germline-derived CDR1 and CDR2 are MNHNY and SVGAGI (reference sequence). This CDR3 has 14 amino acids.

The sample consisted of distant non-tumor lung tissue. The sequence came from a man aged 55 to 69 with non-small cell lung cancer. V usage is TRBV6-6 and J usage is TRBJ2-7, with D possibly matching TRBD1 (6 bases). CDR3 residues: CDCSLRDTTYEQYF. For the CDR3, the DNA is TGTGACTGCAGCCTCCGGGACACGACCTACGAGCAGTACTTC.